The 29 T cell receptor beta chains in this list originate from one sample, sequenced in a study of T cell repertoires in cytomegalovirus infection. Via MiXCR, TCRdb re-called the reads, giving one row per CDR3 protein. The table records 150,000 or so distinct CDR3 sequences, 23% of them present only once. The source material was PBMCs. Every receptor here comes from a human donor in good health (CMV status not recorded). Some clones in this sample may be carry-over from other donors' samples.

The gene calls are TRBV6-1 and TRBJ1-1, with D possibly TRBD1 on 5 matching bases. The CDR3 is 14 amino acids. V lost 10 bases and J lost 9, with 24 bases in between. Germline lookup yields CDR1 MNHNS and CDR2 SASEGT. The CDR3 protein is CANIIPRGRPQAFF. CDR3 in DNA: TGTGCCAACATCATTCCCCGGGGCAGGCCACAAGCTTTCTTT.

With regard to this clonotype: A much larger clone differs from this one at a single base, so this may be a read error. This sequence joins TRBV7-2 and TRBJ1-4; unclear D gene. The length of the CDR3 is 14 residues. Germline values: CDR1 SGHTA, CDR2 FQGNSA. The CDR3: CASSQGLTNEILFF. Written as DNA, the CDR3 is TGTGCCAGCAGCCAAGGGCTAACTAATGAAATACTGTTTTTT.

The CDR3 is CASSFSGEDSPLHF. CDR3 sequence (DNA): TGTGCCAGCAGTTTCTCCGGGGAAGACTCACCCCTCCACTTT. J is TRBJ1-6 and V is TRBV12-3 or TRBV12-4, with D unresolved. Trimming cost V 3 bases and J 10 bases, with 13 bases left between them. The CDR3 runs 14 residues.

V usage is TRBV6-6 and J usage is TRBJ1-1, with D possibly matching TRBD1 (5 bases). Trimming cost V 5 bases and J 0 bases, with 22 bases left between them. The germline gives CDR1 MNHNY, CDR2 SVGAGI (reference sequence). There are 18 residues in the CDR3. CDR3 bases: TGTGCCAGCAGTACGCGCGGGATGAGACAGCGAGTGAACACTGAAGCTTTCTTT. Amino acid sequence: CASSTRGMRQRVNTEAFF.

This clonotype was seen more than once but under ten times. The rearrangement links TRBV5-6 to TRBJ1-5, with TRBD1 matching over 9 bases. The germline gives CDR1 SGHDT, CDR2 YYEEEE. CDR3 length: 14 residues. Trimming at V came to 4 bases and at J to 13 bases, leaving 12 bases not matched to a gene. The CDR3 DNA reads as TGTGCCAGCAGCCTGGGACAGGGAGAAACACCACAGCATTTT. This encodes CASSLGQGETPQHF.

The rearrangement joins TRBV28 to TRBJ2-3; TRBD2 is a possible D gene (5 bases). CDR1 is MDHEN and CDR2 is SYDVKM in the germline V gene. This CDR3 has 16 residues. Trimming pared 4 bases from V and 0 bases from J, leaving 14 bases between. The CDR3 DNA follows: TGTGCCAGCAGTTCCCTTAGAGGGCCTAGCACAGATACGCAGTATTTT. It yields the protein CASSSLRGPSTDTQYF.

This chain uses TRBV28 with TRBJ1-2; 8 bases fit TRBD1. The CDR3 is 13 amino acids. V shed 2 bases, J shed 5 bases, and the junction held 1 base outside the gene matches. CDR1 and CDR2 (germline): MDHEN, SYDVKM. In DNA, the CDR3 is TGTGCCAGCAGTTTAAGACAGGGGTATGGCTACACCTTC. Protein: CASSLRQGYGYTF.

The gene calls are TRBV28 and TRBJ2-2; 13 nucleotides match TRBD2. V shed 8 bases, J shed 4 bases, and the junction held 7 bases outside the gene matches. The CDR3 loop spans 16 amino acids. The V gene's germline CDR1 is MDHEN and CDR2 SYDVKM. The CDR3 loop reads CASRTSGSLVTGELFF. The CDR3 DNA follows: TGTGCCAGCCGGACTAGCGGGAGCTTGGTCACCGGGGAGCTGTTTTTT.

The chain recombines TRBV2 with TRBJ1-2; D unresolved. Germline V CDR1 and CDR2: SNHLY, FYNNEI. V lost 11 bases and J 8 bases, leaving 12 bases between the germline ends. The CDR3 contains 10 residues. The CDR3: CAGNAYGYTF. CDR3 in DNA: TGTGCCGGCAACGCCTACGGCTACACCTTC.

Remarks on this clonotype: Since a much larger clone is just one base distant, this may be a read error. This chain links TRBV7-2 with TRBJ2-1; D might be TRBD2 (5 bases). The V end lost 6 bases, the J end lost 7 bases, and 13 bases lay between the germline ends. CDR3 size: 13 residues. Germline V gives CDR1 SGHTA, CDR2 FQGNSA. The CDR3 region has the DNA TGTGCCAGCAGAGCGGTAGGGCGGAATGAGCAGTTCTTC. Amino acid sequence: CASRAVGRNEQFF.

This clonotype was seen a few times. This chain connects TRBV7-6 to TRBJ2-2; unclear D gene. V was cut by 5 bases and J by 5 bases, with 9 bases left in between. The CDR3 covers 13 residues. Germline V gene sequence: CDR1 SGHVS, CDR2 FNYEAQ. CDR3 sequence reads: CASSDQLTGELFF. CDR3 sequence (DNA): TGTGCCAGCAGCGACCAACTGACCGGGGAGCTGTTTTTT.

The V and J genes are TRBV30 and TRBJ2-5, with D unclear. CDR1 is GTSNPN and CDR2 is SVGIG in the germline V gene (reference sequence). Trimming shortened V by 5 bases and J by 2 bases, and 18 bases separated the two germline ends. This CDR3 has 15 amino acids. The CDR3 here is CAWGRGARSQETQYF. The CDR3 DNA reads TGTGCCTGGGGCCGCGGTGCGCGCTCGCAAGAGACCCAGTACTTC.

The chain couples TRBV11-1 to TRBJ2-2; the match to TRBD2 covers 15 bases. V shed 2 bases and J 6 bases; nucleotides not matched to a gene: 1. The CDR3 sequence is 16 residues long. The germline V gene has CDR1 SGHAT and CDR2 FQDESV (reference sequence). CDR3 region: CASSLRTSGRAGELFF. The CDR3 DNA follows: TGTGCCAGCAGCTTAAGGACTAGCGGGAGGGCCGGGGAGCTGTTTTTT.

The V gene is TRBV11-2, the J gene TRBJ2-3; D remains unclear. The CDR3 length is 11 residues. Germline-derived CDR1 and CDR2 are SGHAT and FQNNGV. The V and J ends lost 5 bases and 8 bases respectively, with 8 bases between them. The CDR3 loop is CASSPAGTQYF. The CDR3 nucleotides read TGTGCCAGCAGCCCAGCTGGTACGCAGTATTTT.

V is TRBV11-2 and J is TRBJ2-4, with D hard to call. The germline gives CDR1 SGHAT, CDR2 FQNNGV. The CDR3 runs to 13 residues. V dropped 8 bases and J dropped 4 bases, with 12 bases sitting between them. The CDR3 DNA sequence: TGTGCCAGCGGAGACTCAATTAAAAACATTCAGTACTTC. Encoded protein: CASGDSIKNIQYF.

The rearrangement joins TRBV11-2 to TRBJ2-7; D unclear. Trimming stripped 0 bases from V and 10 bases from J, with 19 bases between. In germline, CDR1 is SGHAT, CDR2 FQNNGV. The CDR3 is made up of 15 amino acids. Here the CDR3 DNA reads TGTGCCAGCAGCTTAGATAGATCTGTCTCGGGCGATCAGTACTTC. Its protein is CASSLDRSVSGDQYF. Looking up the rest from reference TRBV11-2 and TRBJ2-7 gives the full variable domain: EAGVAQSPRYKIIEKRQSVAFWCNPISGHATLYWYQQILGQGPKLLIQFQNNGVVDDSQLPKDRFSAERLKGVDSTLKIQPAKLEDSAVYLCASSLDRSVSGDQYFGPGTRLTVT.

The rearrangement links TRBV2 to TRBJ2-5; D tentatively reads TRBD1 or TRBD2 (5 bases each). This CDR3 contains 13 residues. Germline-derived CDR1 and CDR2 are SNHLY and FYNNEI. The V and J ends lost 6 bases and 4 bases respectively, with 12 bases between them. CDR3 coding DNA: TGTGCCAGCAGCGGGACCCTAGGAGAGACCCAGTACTTC. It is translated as CASSGTLGETQYF.

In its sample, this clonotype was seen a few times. CDR3 DNA sequence: TGTGCCAGCAGCCTCCTTTACCGGCAAACTGAGCAGTTCTTC. Translated, it gives CASSLLYRQTEQFF. This sequence joins TRBV12-3 or TRBV12-4 and TRBJ2-1; no definite D call. V gave up 6 bases and J gave up 9 bases, with 18 bases separating them. The CDR3 covers 14 residues.

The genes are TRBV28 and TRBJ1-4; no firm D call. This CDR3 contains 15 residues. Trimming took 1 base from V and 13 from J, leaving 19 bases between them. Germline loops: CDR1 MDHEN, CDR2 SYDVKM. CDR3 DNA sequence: TGTGCCAGCAGTTTATCAAGCATTGGAAGGGAACTACTGTTTTTT. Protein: CASSLSSIGRELLFF. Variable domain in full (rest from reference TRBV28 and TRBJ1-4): DVKVTQSSRYLVKRTGEKVFLECVQDMDHENMFWYRQDPGLGLRLIYFSYDVKMKEKGDIPEGYSVSREKKERFSLILESASTNQTSMYLCASSLSSIGRELLFFGSGTQLSVL.

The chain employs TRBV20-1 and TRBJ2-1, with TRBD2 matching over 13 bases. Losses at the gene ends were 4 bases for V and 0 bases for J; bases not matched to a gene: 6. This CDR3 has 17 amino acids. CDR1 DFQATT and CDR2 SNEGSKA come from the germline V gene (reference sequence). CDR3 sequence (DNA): TGCAGTGCTACAGGACTAGCGGGAGCTCCCTCCTACAATGAGCAGTTCTTC. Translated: CSATGLAGAPSYNEQFF.

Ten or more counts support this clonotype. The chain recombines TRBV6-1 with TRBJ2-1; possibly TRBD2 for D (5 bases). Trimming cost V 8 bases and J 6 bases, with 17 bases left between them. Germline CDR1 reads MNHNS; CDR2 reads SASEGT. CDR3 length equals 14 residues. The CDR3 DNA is TGTGCCAGCTGCCCGTATAGCGCCGTCAATGAGCAGTTCTTC. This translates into CASCPYSAVNEQFF.

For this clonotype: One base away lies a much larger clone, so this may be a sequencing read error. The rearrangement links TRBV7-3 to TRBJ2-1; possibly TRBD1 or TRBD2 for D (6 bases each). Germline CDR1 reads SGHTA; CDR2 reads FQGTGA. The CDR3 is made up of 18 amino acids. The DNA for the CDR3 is TGTGCCAGCAGCTTAGGGGGGCGCGGAAGTAGCTCCTACTATGAGCAGTTCTTC. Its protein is CASSLGGRGSSSYYEQFF. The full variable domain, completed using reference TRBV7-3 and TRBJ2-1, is GAGVSQTPSNKVTEKGKYVELRCDPISGHTALYWYRQSLGQGPEFLIYFQGTGAADDSGLPNDRFFAVRPEGSVSTLKIQRTERGDSAVYLCASSLGGRGSSSYYEQFFGPGTRLTVL.

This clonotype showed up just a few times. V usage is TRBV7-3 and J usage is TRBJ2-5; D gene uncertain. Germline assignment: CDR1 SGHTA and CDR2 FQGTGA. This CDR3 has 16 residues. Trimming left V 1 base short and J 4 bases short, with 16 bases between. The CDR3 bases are TGTGCCAGCAGCTTAAGTGGCAGGTCAAGGAGAGAGACCCAGTACTTC. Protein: CASSLSGRSRRETQYF.

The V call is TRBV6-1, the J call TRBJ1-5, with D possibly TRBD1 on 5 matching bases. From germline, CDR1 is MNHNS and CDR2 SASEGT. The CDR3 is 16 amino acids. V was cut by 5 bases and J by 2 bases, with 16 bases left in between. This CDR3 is CASSSHEGQGNQPQHF. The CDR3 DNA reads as TGTGCCAGCAGTTCCCACGAGGGGCAGGGCAATCAGCCCCAGCATTTT.

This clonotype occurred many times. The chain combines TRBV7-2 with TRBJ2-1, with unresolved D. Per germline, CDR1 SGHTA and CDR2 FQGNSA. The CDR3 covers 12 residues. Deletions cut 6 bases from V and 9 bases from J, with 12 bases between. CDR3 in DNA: TGTGCCAGCAGTCTAGAACTTCTTGAGCAGTTCTTC. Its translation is CASSLELLEQFF.

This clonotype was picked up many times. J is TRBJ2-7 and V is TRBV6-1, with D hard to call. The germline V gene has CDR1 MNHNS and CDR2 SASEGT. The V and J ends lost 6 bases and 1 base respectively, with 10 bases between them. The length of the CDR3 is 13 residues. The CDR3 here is CASSPGGSYEQYF. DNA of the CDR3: TGTGCCAGCAGCCCCGGTGGGTCCTACGAGCAGTACTTC.

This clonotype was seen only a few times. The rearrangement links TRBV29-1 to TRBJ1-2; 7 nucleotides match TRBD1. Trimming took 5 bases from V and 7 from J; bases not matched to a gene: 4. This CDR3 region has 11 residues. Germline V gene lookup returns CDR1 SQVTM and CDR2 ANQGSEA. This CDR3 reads CSVSDRVGYTF. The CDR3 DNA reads TGCAGCGTTTCAGACAGGGTTGGCTACACCTTC.

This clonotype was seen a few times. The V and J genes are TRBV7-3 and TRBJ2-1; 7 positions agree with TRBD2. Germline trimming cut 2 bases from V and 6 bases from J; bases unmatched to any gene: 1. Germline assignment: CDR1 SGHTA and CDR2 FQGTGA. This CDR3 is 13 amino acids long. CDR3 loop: CASSLVAGNEQFF. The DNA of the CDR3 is TGTGCCAGCAGCTTAGTAGCGGGCAATGAGCAGTTCTTC.

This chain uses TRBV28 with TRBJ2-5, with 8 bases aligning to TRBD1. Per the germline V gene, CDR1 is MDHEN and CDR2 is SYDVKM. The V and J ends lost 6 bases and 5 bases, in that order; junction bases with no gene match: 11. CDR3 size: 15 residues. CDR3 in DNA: TGTGCCAGCAGCTTGCCGACAGGGGATGGTGAGACCCAGTACTTC. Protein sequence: CASSLPTGDGETQYF.